This record covers a single TCR beta chain. Trimming removed 2 bases from V and 7 bases from J, with 15 bases in between. The CDR3 length is 14 residues. Per the germline V gene, CDR1 is MNHEY and CDR2 is SVGAGI. This sample was included in a study of cytomegalovirus exposure and HLA in healthy donors. Primers for the PCR totalled 60 Vbeta and 13 Jbeta. The method was immunoSEQ multiplex PCR; TCRdb's version includes in-frame clones alone and lacks a portion of them. The repertoire holds 100,000 to 150,000 clones, with about three quarters as singletons. Material: PBMCs. The clonotype comes from a man aged 60 to 69 in good health and CMV-seropositive. V and J are TRBV6-5 and TRBJ2-7; TRBD2 is a possible D gene (5 bases). The CDR3 region is CASSYPGLSREQYF. The CDR3 DNA sequence: TGTGCCAGCAGTTACCCTGGACTCTCGCGGGAGCAGTACTTC.